This T cell receptor beta chain was recorded in a study of patients and donors after allogeneic stem cell transplantation. MiXCR, run by TCRdb on the RT-PCR reads, gives a single entry per CDR3 protein. The repertoire consists of about 960,000 distinct CDR3 sequences, with roughly 18% occurring once and the leading ten covering approximately 5.9%. The CDR3 runs 14 residues. In germline, CDR1 is MNHNS, CDR2 SASEGT. The J segment lost 6 bases and the V segment lost 4 bases, leaving 6 bases of the junction unmatched. The gene calls are TRBV6-1 and TRBJ2-1; 7 nucleotides align to TRBD1. This clonotype was sampled from a human donor who was either an allogeneic HSCT recipient or a stem cell or donor lymphocyte infusion donor (not recorded which). It is not recorded whose cells these are; they may come from a transplant donor. The material sequenced was blood, either unsorted or a sorted T cell fraction (not recorded which). The CDR3 bases are TGTGCCAGCAGTGCCTCCGGGACAGTCAATGAGCAGTTCTTC. The encoded protein is CASSASGTVNEQFF.